This TCR beta chain was identified in a study of vaccination effects on CD4 cells after COVID-19. The CDR3 loop spans 12 amino acids. Germline assignment: CDR1 MNHEY and CDR2 SVGAGI. Trimming removed 6 bases from V and 0 bases from J, with 3 bases in between. Using immunoSEQ multiplex PCR, the repertoire was profiled, and TCRdb retains in-frame clones only, with some absent. In the table there are over 8,500 clones, about 75% of which are singletons. Isolation of CD4+ T cells took place after 10 to 11 days of culture. Every participant took two doses of the BNT162b2 or mRNA-1273 vaccine. Details on this clone: Its antigen remains unidentified.

This TCR was sampled from a human donor who received a COVID-19 vaccine. The chain links TRBV6-5 to TRBJ1-3; D is unresolved. Specimen: CD4+ T cells from PBMCs cultured without peptide, collected after COVID-19 vaccination. Written as DNA, the CDR3 is TGTGCCAGCAGGGGCTCTGGAAACACCATATATTTT. This translates into CASRGSGNTIYF.